The 27 T cell receptor beta chains given below trace back to one sample, sequenced in a study of Ad26.COV2.S vaccination and SARS-CoV-2 variants. Assay used: immunoSEQ multiplex PCR; TCRdb lists only in-frame clones, some missing. The profile covers more than 400,000 clones, with about 90% appearing a single time and less than 2% taken by the ten largest. Treatment: roughly 19 received Ad26.COV2.S at low or high dose, single or two shots; about 5 received placebo; per-sample allocation not given. Day 63 following the first vaccine or placebo injection was when the samples were taken. The specimen was peripheral blood, collected in a trial of Ad26.COV2.S vaccine versus placebo. The receptors were gathered from a person between 18 and 65 years old who received the Ad26.COV2.S COVID-19 vaccine or a placebo.

This clone is a singleton in its sample. The V call is TRBV7-8, the J call TRBJ2-3; 11 bases are a match to TRBD2. J gave up 0 bases and V 5 bases, and 4 bases lay outside the gene matches. CDR1 is SGHVS and CDR2 is FQNEAQ in the germline V gene. The length of the CDR3 is 16 residues. CDR3 sequence: CASSPLAGGSTDTQYF. CDR3 sequence (DNA): TGTGCCAGCAGCCCTCTAGCGGGGGGTAGCACAGATACGCAGTATTTT.

The J gene is TRBJ2-7, the V gene TRBV5-1; D gene ambiguous. Germline CDR1 SGHRS, CDR2 YFSETQ. Trimming cost V 4 bases and J 7 bases, with 12 bases left between them. The CDR3 is made up of 12 amino acids. The CDR3 is CASSPGSGEQYF. CDR3 in DNA: TGCGCCAGCAGCCCCGGATCGGGTGAGCAGTACTTC.

V is TRBV11-2 and J is TRBJ1-4; 8 positions agree with TRBD1. Germline V gene sequence: CDR1 SGHAT, CDR2 FQNNGV. The J segment lost 0 bases and the V segment lost 4 bases, leaving 10 bases of the junction unmatched. The CDR3 length is 18 residues. Here the CDR3 DNA reads TGTGCCAGCAGCTCCGGGGGACAGGTGGTTGCAACTAATGAAAAACTGTTTTTT. Translated, it gives CASSSGGQVVATNEKLFF.

This clone was picked up one time. The chain carries TRBV6-2 or TRBV6-3 and TRBJ2-7; 8 bases map to TRBD2. Per germline, CDR1 MNHEY and CDR2 SVGEGT. Trimming removed 0 bases from V and 3 bases from J; junction bases left unmatched: 7. The CDR3 consists of 16 residues. The CDR3 DNA is TGTGCCAGCAGTTACTCGGCGAGCGGGGGAGACTACGAGCAGTACTTC. Its translation: CASSYSASGGDYEQYF.

The V and J genes are TRBV4-3 and TRBJ2-3; a possible D gene is TRBD1 (5 bases). The CDR3 has 15 amino acids. V gave up 2 bases and J gave up 0 bases, with 9 bases separating them. Germline V gene sequence: CDR1 LGHNA, CDR2 YSLEER. CDR3 DNA sequence: TGCGCCAGCAGCCAATGGGGCGAAAGCACAGATACGCAGTATTTT. Protein sequence: CASSQWGESTDTQYF.

Turning to this clone: Relative to the germline gene, one junction end is altered; a read error may explain this. The chain combines TRBV12-3 or TRBV12-4 with TRBJ2-4; D unresolved. The CDR3 loop spans 12 amino acids. Here the CDR3 reads CASSIAKNIQYF. The CDR3 DNA sequence: TGTGCCAGCAGTATAGCCAAAAACATTCAGTACTTC.

The chain recombines TRBV19 with TRBJ1-2, with 7 bases identical to TRBD1. V dropped 4 bases and J dropped 1; count of bases not matched to a gene: 12. Per germline, CDR1 LNHDA and CDR2 SQIVND (reference sequence). The CDR3 loop spans 17 amino acids. CDR3 region: CASSTMTGTELNYGYTF. CDR3 nucleotide sequence: TGTGCCAGTAGTACTATGACCGGGACAGAGCTTAACTATGGCTACACCTTC. Full variable domain (rest looked up from reference TRBV19 and TRBJ1-2): DGGITQSPKYLFRKEGQNVTLSCEQNLNHDAMYWYRQDPGQGLRLIYYSQIVNDFQKGDIAEGYSVSREKKESFPLTVTSAQKNPTAFYLCASSTMTGTELNYGYTFGSGTRLTVV.

This clone has just one count. The V call is TRBV5-6, the J call TRBJ1-1, with D perhaps TRBD1 (5 bases). Germline CDR1 reads SGHDT; CDR2 reads YYEEEE. The CDR3 loop spans 18 amino acids. V lost 1 base, J lost 3 bases, and 22 bases lay in between. CDR3 nucleotides: TGTGCCAGCAGCTTGAGGTTGAGTGACGCGGGGCACGACACTGAAGCTTTCTTT. Translated, it gives CASSLRLSDAGHDTEAFF. Full variable domain (rest looked up from reference TRBV5-6 and TRBJ1-1): DAGVTQSPTHLIKTRGQQVTLRCSPKSGHDTVSWYQQALGQGPQFIFQYYEEEERQRGNFPDRFSGHQFPNYSSELNVNALLLGDSALYLCASSLRLSDAGHDTEAFFGQGTRLTVV.

CDR3 coding DNA: TGTGCCAGCAGCGCTCGCAGGACCTGGGGCCGTGAAGCTTTCTTT. Its translation is CASSARRTWGREAFF. V gene TRBV6-5 combines with J gene TRBJ1-1; possible D gene TRBD1, 5 bases. The CDR3 length is 15 residues. In germline, CDR1 is MNHEY, CDR2 SVGAGI. The V end was cut by 6 bases, the J end by 7 bases, with 21 bases between.

The CDR3 bases are TGTGCCACCTCGACAGGGTATGGCTACACCTTC. This encodes CATSTGYGYTF. The V call is TRBV24-1, the J call TRBJ1-2; TRBD1 agrees at 7 bases. CDR1 and CDR2 from the germline V gene are KGHDR and SFDVKD. V gave up 9 bases and J gave up 5 bases; unmatched junction bases: 2. The CDR3 extends over 11 amino acids.

The CDR3 bases are TGTGCCAGCAGTGAATCCGGGAACCTTCACTCCTACGAGCAGTACTTC. Its protein product is CASSESGNLHSYEQYF. J is TRBJ2-7 and V is TRBV6-1; a weak D match, TRBD2 (5 bases). Germline lookup yields CDR1 MNHNS and CDR2 SASEGT. The V gene lost 2 bases and the J gene lost 0 bases, with 14 bases spanning the gap. CDR3 length: 16 amino acids.

This chain connects TRBV6-1 to TRBJ2-1, with 9 nucleotides matching TRBD1. There are 13 residues in the CDR3. The V gene's germline CDR1 is MNHNS and CDR2 SASEGT. V dropped 3 bases and J dropped 10; count of bases not matched to a gene: 4. The CDR3 DNA follows: TGTGCCAGCAGTGAGGGGGACAGGGCGGAGCAGTTCTTC. This encodes CASSEGDRAEQFF.

This sequence joins TRBV9 and TRBJ2-2; D uncertain. From germline, CDR1 is SGDLS and CDR2 YYNGEE. V lost 0 bases, J lost 6 bases, and 6 bases lay in between. The CDR3 is 13 residues long. The CDR3 loop is CASSVVFSGELFF. In DNA, the CDR3 is TGTGCCAGCAGCGTAGTGTTTTCCGGGGAGCTGTTTTTT.

About this clone itself: Other DNA sequences of this sample code for an identical CDR3. The chain employs TRBV7-2 and TRBJ1-6; no firm D call. CDR3 size: 15 residues. Per the germline V gene, CDR1 is SGHTA and CDR2 is FQGNSA. V lost 3 bases, J lost 0 bases, and 6 bases lay in between. CDR3 region: CASSLGSSYNSPLHF. CDR3 sequence (DNA): TGTGCCAGCAGCTTGGGGAGCTCCTATAATTCACCCCTCCACTTT.

The rearrangement joins TRBV18 to TRBJ2-1; 7 bases map to TRBD1. The CDR3 covers 14 residues. Germline CDR1 reads KGHSH; CDR2 reads LQKENI. Losses at the gene ends were 5 bases for V and 5 bases for J; bases not matched to a gene: 6. CDR3 residues: CASSRQGLDNEQFF. Here the CDR3 DNA reads TGTGCCAGCTCAAGACAGGGTCTAGACAATGAGCAGTTCTTC.

The chain carries TRBV30 and TRBJ2-3; a possible D gene is TRBD2 (6 bases). The germline V and J ends were trimmed by 3 bases and 4 bases, with 8 bases remaining between them. The germline gives CDR1 GTSNPN, CDR2 SVGIG (reference sequence). The CDR3 covers 12 residues. The CDR3 loop reads CAWRGGADTQYF. The DNA of the CDR3 is TGTGCCTGGAGGGGAGGCGCAGATACGCAGTATTTT.

The chain joins TRBV2 to TRBJ1-2; TRBD1 agrees at 7 bases. The ends lost 4 bases at V and 4 bases at J; junction bases unmatched: 6. Germline CDR1 SNHLY, CDR2 FYNNEI. The CDR3 sequence is 14 residues long. Here the CDR3 reads CASSVVTGSYGYTF. The CDR3 DNA is TGTGCCAGCAGTGTGGTGACAGGGTCCTATGGCTACACCTTC.

The V gene is TRBV27, the J gene TRBJ2-7; the D is unclear. Germline CDR1 and CDR2: MNHEY and SMNVEV (reference sequence). The CDR3 totals 16 residues. The V end lost 4 bases, the J end lost 5 bases, and 21 bases lay between the germline ends. The CDR3 DNA reads as TGTGCCAGCAGTTACCGATCCGGGCGTCTCGTCCACGAGCAGTACTTC. The encoded protein is CASSYRSGRLVHEQYF.

Worth noting for this clone: The DNA is omitted, as the CDR3 cannot be located on it reliably, and the CDR3 follows TCRdb's listing. The chain combines TRBV19 with TRBJ2-4; the D call TRBD1 from the table was never checked on the DNA. Germline lookup yields CDR1 LNHDA and CDR2 SQIVND (reference sequence). The CDR3 contains 16 residues when both ends are counted. This chain's CDR3 is CASSFGPGVAKNIQYF.

The chain couples TRBV5-4 to TRBJ2-5; 8 bases line up with TRBD2. CDR3 length: 14 residues. Germline CDR1 and CDR2: SGHNT and YYREEE (reference sequence). Unmatched junction bases numbered 0, after V lost 1 base and J lost 1 base. The CDR3 loop is CASSLRGGQETQYF. In nucleotides, the CDR3 is TGTGCCAGCAGCTTGCGGGGGGGCCAAGAGACCCAGTACTTC. Full variable domain (outside the CDR3, taken from reference TRBV5-4 and TRBJ2-5): ETGVTQSPTHLIKTRGQQVTLRCSSQSGHNTVSWYQQALGQGPQFIFQYYREEENGRGNFPPRFSGLQFPNYSSELNVNALELDDSALYLCASSLRGGQETQYFGPGTRLLVL.

The rearrangement uses TRBV7-2 and TRBJ2-1, with 11 bases that match TRBD2. V shed 1 base, J shed 3 bases, and the junction held 8 bases outside the gene matches. The CDR3 runs 18 residues. The germline V gene has CDR1 SGHTA and CDR2 FQGNSA. The CDR3 nucleotides are TGTGCCAGCAGCTTAGTTCCTAGCGGGGGGTCCCGCTACAATGAGCAGTTCTTC. Protein sequence: CASSLVPSGGSRYNEQFF.

This chain uses TRBV4-3 with TRBJ2-1; 9 bases agree with TRBD1. Germline CDR1 is LGHNA and CDR2 is YSLEER. V was pared by 8 bases and J by 7 bases, with 9 bases of the junction left unmatched. The CDR3 is 14 residues long. Here the CDR3 DNA reads TGCGCCAGCGGGGACGGACAGGGGCTTAATGAGCAGTTCTTC. Amino acids: CASGDGQGLNEQFF.

The genes are TRBV2 and TRBJ2-1; D unclear. Between the trimmed V and J ends, which lost 5 bases and 2 bases, there was a span of 7 bases. The CDR3 spans 13 residues. Looked up from germline, CDR1 is SNHLY and CDR2 is FYNNEI. The CDR3 reads CASSPGPYNEQFF. The DNA of the CDR3 is TGTGCCAGCAGTCCCGGACCCTACAATGAGCAGTTCTTC. Complete variable domain (other parts from reference TRBV2 and TRBJ2-1): EPEVTQTPSHQVTQMGQEVILRCVPISNHLYFYWYRQILGQKVEFLVSFYNNEISEKSEIFDDQFSVERPDGSNFTLKIRSTKLEDSAMYFCASSPGPYNEQFFGPGTRLTVL.

J is TRBJ2-3 and V is TRBV7-6, with TRBD1 matching over 12 bases. V shed 5 bases, J shed 5 bases, and the junction held 8 bases outside the gene matches. The V gene's germline CDR1 is SGHVS and CDR2 FNYEAQ. The CDR3 totals 16 residues. The CDR3 sequence is CASSPAGTGGGDTQYF. CDR3 coding DNA: TGTGCCAGCAGCCCTGCCGGGACAGGGGGCGGAGATACGCAGTATTTT.

The chain couples TRBV2 to TRBJ2-3; maybe TRBD1 (6 bases). Trimming removed 4 bases from V and 10 bases from J, with 30 bases in between. This CDR3 contains 18 residues. Germline assignment: CDR1 SNHLY and CDR2 FYNNEI. The CDR3 coding sequence is TGTGCCAGCAGTGTGGAAGGTTGGGACAATATTGGTCTTGGTGCGCAGTATTTT. The encoded protein is CASSVEGWDNIGLGAQYF.

V and J are TRBV7-8 and TRBJ2-6; TRBD2 might be the D (5 bases). V was shortened by 5 bases and J by 0 bases, with 17 bases between the two germline ends. CDR1 is SGHVS, CDR2 FQNEAQ, per germline. The CDR3 has 18 residues. CDR3 nucleotide sequence: TGTGCCAGCAGCCCAATGATCCGGACTGGCTCTGGGGCCAACGTCCTGACTTTC. Its translation: CASSPMIRTGSGANVLTF.

This chain uses TRBV4-3 with TRBJ2-6; D ambiguous. This CDR3 comprises 16 residues. V was shortened by 0 bases and J by 3 bases, with 9 bases between the two germline ends. Germline-derived CDR1 and CDR2 are LGHNA and YSLEER. CDR3 protein: CASSQDLTDGANVLTF. CDR3 coding DNA: TGCGCCAGCAGCCAAGATCTGACTGATGGGGCCAACGTCCTGACTTTC.